The 3 T cell receptor beta chains reported below all come from one sample, sequenced in a study of blood T cell repertoires in COVID-19. TCRdb's table, derived via immunoSEQ multiplex PCR, lists solely in-frame clones and lacks some. There are approximately 64,000 clones in the sample; roughly 80% occur only once, and about 0.83% lies in the top ten. Sequenced material: peripheral blood. These receptors were collected from a woman between 65 and 79 years old with acute or convalescent COVID-19.

This clone came up a few times. The chain carries TRBV14 and TRBJ2-3; the match to TRBD2 covers 8 bases. Germline trimming cut 3 bases from V and 6 bases from J; bases unmatched to any gene: 14. This CDR3 has 17 amino acids. Germline V lookup: CDR1 SGHDN, CDR2 FVKESK. CDR3 residues: CASSQDSLSGMADTQYF. CDR3 nucleotide sequence: TGTGCCAGCAGCCAGGACTCACTTAGCGGGATGGCGGATACGCAGTATTTT.

The chain joins TRBV27 to TRBJ2-2; 8 positions agree with TRBD1. The CDR3 covers 15 residues. The germline V gene has CDR1 MNHEY and CDR2 SMNVEV (reference sequence). The junction had 5 bases not matched to a gene; V was cut back by 3 bases and J by 5 bases. Written as DNA, the CDR3 is TGTGCCAGCAGTTTTTGGACAGGGTGGACCGGGGAGCTGTTTTTT. Protein product: CASSFWTGWTGELFF.

The chain combines TRBV5-5 with TRBJ2-7; 7 nucleotides align to TRBD1. CDR3 length equals 16 residues. Trimming took 2 bases from V and 7 from J; bases not matched to a gene: 15. In germline, CDR1 is SGHKS, CDR2 YYEKEE (reference sequence). The CDR3 DNA is TGTGCCAGCAGCTTCTATGACGACAGGGCCGCCGGGGAGCAGTACTTC. This translates into CASSFYDDRAAGEQYF.